This T cell receptor (beta chain) was captured by sequencing in a study of CD8 T cells in ankylosing spondylitis (dated by TCRdb to 2016 to 2017). A note on the overall study: The study set out to find disease-linked TCR variants by profiling T cell receptor beta repertoires in ankylosing spondylitis patients and healthy donors. The full study cohort was made up of over 20 ankylosing spondylitis patients and about a hundred healthy donors. Peripheral blood samples were taken, and synovial fluid was additionally collected from ankylosing spondylitis patients. Paper-wide results and their limitations: Significant enrichment of the disease-linked clones was reported in matched synovial fluid samples from ankylosing spondylitis patients. The disease-linked clones had a CD8+ phenotype and were found at relatively low frequencies in peripheral blood. Some TCR beta motif variants had previously been reported in synovial fluid and blood of reactive arthritis patients, which suggested common disease-initiation mechanisms. Blood from ankylosing spondylitis patients appeared to be characterized by a TCR beta motif composed of roughly 8 highly homologous amino acid variants.

Sequencing was performed on an Illumina HiSeq 2500. Quantitative 5'-RACE with molecular barcodes was the method used to prepare the TCR beta libraries. The published analysis was carried out like this. A new computational method, built on a probabilistic model of VDJ rearrangement, was used to identify disease-linked TCR variants. The public reads were quality trimmed at Q25 with fastp and then assembled into clones with MiXCR by TCRdb, keeping productive beta chains. Entries are consolidated by CDR3 protein sequence, retaining the most common genes and DNA. It is TCRdb's table, rather than the study itself, that gives the V and J calls and clone size. The sample includes approximately 300,000 distinct CDR3 sequences, with 20% observed a single time. Of the sample, 7.5% to 9.5% falls within the top ten clones. In regard to this clonotype: Which antigen it targets is not known. No much larger clone exists at a distance of one base, and base qualities are not known.

A distance of 8 bases separates the germline ends of V and J, which lose 2 bases and 3 bases respectively. Its CDR3 holds 14 amino acids, cysteine through phenylalanine. Only CDR3 DNA is held: 42 bases, read in frame from base 1. From the germline V gene, CDR1 is SGHRS and CDR2 is YFSETQ. This sequence was found in a male donor with ankylosing spondylitis or in good health (not recorded which). This sequence uses TRBV5-1 and TRBJ2-2; no D gene can be assigned with confidence. Sequencing used blood, either unsorted or a sorted T cell fraction (not recorded which). This receptor has the CDR3 CASSFGQHTGELFF. Read as DNA, the sequence is TGCGCCAGCAGCTTCGGGCAGCACACCGGGGAGCTGTTTTTT.